This TCR beta chain was obtained from a study of blood T cells in healthy people across ages. V trimming: 0 bases; J trimming: 7 bases; junction bases outside the gene matches: 8. The CDR3 covers 16 residues. CDR1 is LGHNA, CDR2 YSLEER, per germline. PCR was performed a second time for roughly 7 to 11 cycles using a sample-barcoded 5' primer and a J-beta primer mix. TCRdb reanalysed the 5' RACE reads using MiXCR and keeps one entry per CDR3 protein. The sample yields more than 900,000 distinct CDR3 sequences, 25% to 30% seen once. The same sample was also used in a study of T cells of mothers and their children. From that study: Over 8 million TCR beta CDR3 reads were obtained from each mother, and 3 million to 3.5 million from each child.

The chain recombines TRBV4-3 with TRBJ1-2, with TRBD1 matching 10 bases. The source is a woman aged 40-49 years in good health. The sequenced material came from blood. CDR3 bases: TGCGCCAGCAGCCAAGATTTGGGGACAGGGGCTGGTGGCTACACCTTC. Its protein is CASSQDLGTGAGGYTF.